Described below is a single TCR beta chain sequence and its context. The sample is drawn from a study of blood T cell repertoires in COVID-19. As for the study in general: Researchers got acute and convalescent COVID-19 samples from the United States, Italy and Spain. T cells, B-cell-depleted T cells, or PBMCs supplied cDNA or gDNA.

Per the original methods: Using reference gene primer amplification, nucleated cell counts were estimated. Only in-frame clones appear in the TCRdb table, and some are missing; sequencing was by immunoSEQ multiplex PCR. The V and J calls and clone size come from that table; D and trimming were worked out from the DNA. The sample records 100,000 to 120,000 clones, about four fifths being singletons. The CDR3 length is 13 residues. The V and J ends lost 6 bases and 5 bases, in that order; junction bases with no gene match: 4. CDR1 is SGHRS and CDR2 is YFSETQ in the germline V gene. The origin of this receptor is a woman in her 70s with acute or convalescent COVID-19. The sequencing input was peripheral blood. The gene calls are TRBV5-1 and TRBJ2-1; 8 bases are shared with TRBD1. CDR3 sequence reads: CASNRGTHNEQFF. In nucleotides, the CDR3 is TGCGCCAGCAACAGGGGGACGCACAATGAGCAGTTCTTC.